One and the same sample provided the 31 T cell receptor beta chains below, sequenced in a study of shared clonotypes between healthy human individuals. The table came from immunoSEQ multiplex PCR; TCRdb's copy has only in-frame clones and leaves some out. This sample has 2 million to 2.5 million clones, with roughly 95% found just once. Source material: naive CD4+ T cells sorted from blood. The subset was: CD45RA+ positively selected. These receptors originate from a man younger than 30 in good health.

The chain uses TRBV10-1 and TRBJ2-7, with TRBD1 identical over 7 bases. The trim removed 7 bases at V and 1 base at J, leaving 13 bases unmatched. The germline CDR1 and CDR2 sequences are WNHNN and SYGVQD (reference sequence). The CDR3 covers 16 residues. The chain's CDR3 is CASNPTGCVLSYEQYF. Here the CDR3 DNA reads TGCGCCAGCAATCCGACAGGGTGTGTGTTGTCCTACGAGCAGTACTTC.

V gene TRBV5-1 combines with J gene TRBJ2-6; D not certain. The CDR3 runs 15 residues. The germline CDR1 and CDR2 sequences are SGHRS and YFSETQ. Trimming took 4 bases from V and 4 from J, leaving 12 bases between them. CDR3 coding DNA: TGCGCCAGCAGCCAATCCCCTGGGGGGGCCAACGTCCTGACTTTC. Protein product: CASSQSPGGANVLTF.

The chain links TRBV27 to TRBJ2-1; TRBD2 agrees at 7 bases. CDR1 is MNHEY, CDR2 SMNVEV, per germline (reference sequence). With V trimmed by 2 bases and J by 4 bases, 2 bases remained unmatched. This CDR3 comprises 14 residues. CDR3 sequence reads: CASSLELAYNEQFF. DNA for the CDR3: TGTGCCAGCAGTTTAGAACTAGCGTACAATGAGCAGTTCTTC.

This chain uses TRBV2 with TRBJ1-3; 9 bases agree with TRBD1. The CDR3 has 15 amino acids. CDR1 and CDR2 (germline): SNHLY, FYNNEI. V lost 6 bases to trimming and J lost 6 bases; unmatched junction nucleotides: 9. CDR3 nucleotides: TGTGCCAGCAGGGAAACAGGGGGCTCGGTAAACACCATATATTTT. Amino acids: CASRETGGSVNTIYF.

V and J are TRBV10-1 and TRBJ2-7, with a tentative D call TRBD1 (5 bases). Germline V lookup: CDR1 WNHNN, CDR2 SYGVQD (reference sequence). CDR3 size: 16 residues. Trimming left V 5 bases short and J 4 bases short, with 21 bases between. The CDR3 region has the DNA TGCGCCAGCAGTCTCCATACAGGACAATCCCTTTACGAGCAGTACTTC. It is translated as CASSLHTGQSLYEQYF.

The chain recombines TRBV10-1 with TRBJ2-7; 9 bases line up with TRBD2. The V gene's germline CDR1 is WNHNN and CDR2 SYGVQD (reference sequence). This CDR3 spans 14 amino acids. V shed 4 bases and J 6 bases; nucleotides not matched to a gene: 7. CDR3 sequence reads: CASSASTAGGEQYF. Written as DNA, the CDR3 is TGCGCCAGCAGTGCCTCGACAGCGGGAGGCGAGCAGTACTTC.

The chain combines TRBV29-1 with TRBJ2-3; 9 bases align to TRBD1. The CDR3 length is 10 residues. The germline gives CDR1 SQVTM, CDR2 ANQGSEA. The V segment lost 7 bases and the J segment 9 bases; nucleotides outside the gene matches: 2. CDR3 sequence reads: CSAGQGTQYF. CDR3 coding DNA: TGCAGCGCGGGACAGGGCACGCAGTATTTT.

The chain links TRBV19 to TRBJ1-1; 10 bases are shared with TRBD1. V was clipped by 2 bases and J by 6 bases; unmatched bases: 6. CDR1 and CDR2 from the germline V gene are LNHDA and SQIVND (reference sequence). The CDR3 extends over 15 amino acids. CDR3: CASSIRDRGSSEAFF. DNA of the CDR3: TGTGCCAGTAGTATAAGGGACAGGGGTTCTTCTGAAGCTTTCTTT. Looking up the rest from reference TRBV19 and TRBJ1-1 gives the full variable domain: DGGITQSPKYLFRKEGQNVTLSCEQNLNHDAMYWYRQDPGQGLRLIYYSQIVNDFQKGDIAEGYSVSREKKESFPLTVTSAQKNPTAFYLCASSIRDRGSSEAFFGQGTRLTVV.

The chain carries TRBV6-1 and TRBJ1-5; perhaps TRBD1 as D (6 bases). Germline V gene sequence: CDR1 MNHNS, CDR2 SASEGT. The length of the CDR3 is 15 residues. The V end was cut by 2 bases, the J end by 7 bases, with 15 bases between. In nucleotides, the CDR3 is TGTGCCAGCAGTGAATTTGGACAGCTCGGACAGCCCCAGCATTTT. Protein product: CASSEFGQLGQPQHF.

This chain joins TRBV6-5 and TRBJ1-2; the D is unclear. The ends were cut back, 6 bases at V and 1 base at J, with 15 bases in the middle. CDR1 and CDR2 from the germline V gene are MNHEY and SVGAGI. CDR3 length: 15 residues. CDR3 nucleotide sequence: TGTGCCAGCAGACCCGCCGACAAGATTAACTATGGCTACACCTTC. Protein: CASRPADKINYGYTF.

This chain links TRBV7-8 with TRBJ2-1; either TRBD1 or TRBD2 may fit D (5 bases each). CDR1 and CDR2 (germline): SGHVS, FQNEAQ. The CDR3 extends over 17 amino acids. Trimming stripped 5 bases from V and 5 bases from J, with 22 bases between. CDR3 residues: CASSIKGTLQAHNEQFF. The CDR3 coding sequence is TGTGCCAGCAGCATAAAAGGGACCCTACAAGCCCACAATGAGCAGTTCTTC.

CDR3 sequence reads: CASRRRESETQYF. CDR3 sequence (DNA): TGTGCCAGTAGGAGACGGGAGTCAGAGACCCAGTACTTC. This chain links TRBV19 with TRBJ2-5; maybe TRBD2 (6 bases). Germline lookup yields CDR1 LNHDA and CDR2 SQIVND (reference sequence). V was clipped by 6 bases and J by 4 bases, with 12 bases between them. The CDR3 extends over 13 amino acids.

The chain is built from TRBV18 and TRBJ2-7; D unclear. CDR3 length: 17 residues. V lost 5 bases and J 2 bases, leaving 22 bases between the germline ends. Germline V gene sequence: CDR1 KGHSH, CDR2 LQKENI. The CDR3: CASSRTPTAAFPYEQYF. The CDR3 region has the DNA TGTGCCAGCTCAAGGACCCCTACAGCAGCTTTCCCCTACGAGCAGTACTTC.

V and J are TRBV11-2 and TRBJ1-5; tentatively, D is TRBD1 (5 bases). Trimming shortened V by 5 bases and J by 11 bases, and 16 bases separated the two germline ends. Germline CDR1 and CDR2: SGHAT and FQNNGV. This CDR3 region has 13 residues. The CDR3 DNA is TGTGCCAGCAGCCCGAGTAGGGGTGCGGCCCAGCATTTT. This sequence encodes CASSPSRGAAQHF.

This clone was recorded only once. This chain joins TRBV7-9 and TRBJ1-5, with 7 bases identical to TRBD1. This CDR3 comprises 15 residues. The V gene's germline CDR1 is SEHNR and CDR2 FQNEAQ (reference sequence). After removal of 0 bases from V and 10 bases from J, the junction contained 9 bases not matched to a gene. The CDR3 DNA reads TGTGCCAGCAGCTTAGCGACAGGGCCCCAGGGACCCCAGCATTTT. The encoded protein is CASSLATGPQGPQHF.

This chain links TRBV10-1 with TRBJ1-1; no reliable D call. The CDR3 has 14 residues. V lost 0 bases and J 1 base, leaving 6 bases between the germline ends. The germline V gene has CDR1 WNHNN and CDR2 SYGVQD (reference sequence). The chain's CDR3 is CASSESMGNTEAFF. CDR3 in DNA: TGCGCCAGCAGTGAGTCGATGGGGAACACTGAAGCTTTCTTT.

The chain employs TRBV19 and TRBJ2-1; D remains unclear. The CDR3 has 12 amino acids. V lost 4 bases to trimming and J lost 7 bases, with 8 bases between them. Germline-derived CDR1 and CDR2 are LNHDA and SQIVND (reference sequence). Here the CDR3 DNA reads TGTGCCAGTAGTAATCGCGGAAATGAGCAGTTCTTC. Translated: CASSNRGNEQFF.

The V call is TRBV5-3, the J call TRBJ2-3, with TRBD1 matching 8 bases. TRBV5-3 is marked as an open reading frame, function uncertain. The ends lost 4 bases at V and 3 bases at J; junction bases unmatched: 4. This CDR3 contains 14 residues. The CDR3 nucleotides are TGTGCCAGAAGCCGGACAGGGACTACAGATACGCAGTATTTT. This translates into CARSRTGTTDTQYF.

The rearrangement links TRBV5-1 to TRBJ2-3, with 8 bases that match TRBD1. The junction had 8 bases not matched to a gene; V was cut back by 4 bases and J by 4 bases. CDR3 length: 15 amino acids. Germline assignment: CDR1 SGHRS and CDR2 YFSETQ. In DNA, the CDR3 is TGCGCCAGCAGCCCGACCGGGACAGGCTCAGATACGCAGTATTTT. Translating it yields CASSPTGTGSDTQYF.

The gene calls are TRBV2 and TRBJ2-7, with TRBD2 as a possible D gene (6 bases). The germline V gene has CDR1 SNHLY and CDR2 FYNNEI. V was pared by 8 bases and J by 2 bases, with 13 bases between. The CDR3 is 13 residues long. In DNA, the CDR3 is TGTGCCAGCGCTAGCGCAGGAACCTACGAGCAGTACTTC. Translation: CASASAGTYEQYF.

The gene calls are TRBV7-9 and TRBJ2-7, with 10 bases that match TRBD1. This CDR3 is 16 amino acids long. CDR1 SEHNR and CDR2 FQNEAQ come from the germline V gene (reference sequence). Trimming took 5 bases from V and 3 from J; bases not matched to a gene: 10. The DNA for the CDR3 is TGTGCCAGCAGCCCCCCACCGGGACAGGGGCACTACGAGCAGTACTTC. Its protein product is CASSPPPGQGHYEQYF.

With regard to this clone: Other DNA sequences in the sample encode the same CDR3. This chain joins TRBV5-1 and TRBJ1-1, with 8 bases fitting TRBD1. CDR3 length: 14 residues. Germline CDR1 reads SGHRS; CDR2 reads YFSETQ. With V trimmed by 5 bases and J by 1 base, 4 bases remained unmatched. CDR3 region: CASSHGQGNTEAFF. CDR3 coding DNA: TGCGCCAGCAGTCATGGACAGGGGAACACTGAAGCTTTCTTT.

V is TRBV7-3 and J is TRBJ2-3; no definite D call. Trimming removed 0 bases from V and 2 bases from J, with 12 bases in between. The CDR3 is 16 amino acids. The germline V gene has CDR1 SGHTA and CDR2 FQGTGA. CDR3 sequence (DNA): TGTGCCAGCAGCTTAACGTTCAGTCCCCCCACAGATACGCAGTATTTT. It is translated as CASSLTFSPPTDTQYF.

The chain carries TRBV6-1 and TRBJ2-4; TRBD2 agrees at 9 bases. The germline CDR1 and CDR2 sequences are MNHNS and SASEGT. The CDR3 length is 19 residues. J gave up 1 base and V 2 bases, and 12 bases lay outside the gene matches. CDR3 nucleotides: TGTGCCAGCAGTGAAACGGTAGCGGGAGTGGTCGCGGCCAAAAACATTCAGTACTTC. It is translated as CASSETVAGVVAAKNIQYF.

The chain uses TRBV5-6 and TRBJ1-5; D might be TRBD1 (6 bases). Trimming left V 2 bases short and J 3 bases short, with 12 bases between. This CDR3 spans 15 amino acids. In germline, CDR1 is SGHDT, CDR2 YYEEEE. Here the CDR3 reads CASSLRTVFNQPQHF. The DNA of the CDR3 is TGTGCCAGCAGCTTACGGACAGTTTTCAATCAGCCCCAGCATTTT.

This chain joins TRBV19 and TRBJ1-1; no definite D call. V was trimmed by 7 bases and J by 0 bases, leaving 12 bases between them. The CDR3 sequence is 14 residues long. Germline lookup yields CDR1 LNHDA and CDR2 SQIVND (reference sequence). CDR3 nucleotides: TGTGCCAGTATTGCCTCGTACATGAACACTGAAGCTTTCTTT. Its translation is CASIASYMNTEAFF.

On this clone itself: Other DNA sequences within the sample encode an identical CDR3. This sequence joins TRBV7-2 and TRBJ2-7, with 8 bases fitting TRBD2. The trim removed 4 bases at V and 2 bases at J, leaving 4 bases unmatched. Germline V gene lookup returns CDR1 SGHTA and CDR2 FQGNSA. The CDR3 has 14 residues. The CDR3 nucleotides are TGTGCCAGCAGCTCCGGGACTAGTGCCTACGAGCAGTACTTC. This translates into CASSSGTSAYEQYF.

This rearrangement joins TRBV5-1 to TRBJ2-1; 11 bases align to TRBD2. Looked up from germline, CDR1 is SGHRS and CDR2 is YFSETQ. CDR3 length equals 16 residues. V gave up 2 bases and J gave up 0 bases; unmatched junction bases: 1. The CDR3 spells CASSFSGRASYNEQFF. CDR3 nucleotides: TGCGCCAGCAGCTTTAGCGGGAGGGCCTCCTACAATGAGCAGTTCTTC.

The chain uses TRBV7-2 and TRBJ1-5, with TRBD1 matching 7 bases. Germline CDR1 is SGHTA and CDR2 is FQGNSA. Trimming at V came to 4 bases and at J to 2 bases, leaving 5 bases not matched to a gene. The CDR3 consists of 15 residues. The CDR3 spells CASSSRGQRNQPQHF. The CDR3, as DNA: TGTGCCAGCAGCTCGAGGGGACAGCGCAATCAGCCCCAGCATTTT.

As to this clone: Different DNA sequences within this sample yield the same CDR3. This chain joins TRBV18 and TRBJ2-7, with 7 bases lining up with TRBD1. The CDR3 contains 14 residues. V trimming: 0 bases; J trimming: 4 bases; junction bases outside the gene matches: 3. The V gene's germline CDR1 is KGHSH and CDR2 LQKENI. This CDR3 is CASSPPNRGYEQYF. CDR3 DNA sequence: TGTGCCAGCTCACCACCGAACAGGGGTTACGAGCAGTACTTC.

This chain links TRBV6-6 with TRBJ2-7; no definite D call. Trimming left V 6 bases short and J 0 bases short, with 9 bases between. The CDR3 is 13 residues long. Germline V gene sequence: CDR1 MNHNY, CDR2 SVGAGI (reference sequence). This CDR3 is CASRTTDSYEQYF. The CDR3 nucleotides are TGTGCCAGCAGGACAACAGACTCCTACGAGCAGTACTTC.